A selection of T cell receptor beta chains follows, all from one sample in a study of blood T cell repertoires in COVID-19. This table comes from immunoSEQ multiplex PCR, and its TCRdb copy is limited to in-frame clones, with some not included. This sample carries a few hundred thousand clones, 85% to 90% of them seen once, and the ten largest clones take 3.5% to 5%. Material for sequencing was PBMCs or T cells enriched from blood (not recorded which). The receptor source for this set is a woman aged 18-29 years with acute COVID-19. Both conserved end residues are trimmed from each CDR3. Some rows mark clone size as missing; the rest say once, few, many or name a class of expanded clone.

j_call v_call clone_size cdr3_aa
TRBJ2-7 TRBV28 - ASSLAGGTRTEQY
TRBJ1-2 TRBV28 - ASSLHRGRDYGYT
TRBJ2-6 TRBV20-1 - SASDRGISGANVLT
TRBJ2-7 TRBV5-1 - ASSKDWLGEQY
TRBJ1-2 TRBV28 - ASSPGQDYGYT
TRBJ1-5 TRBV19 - ASSLGQAYNQPQH
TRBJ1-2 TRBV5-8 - ASSLGAALYGYT
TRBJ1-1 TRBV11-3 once ASSLLGTGGTEAF
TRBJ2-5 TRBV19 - ASSIRLGGQVHRETQY
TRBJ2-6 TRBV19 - ASRFQGEGANVLT
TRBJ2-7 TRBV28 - ASSLWTTGLAYSSYEQY
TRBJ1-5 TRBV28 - ASSFTRGGTQPQH
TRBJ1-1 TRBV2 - ASSGQGLNTEAF
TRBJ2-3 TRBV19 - ASSTALHLGTDTQY
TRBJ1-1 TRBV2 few ASSRVNTEAF
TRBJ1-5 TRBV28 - ASSLLGREGQPQH
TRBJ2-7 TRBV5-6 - ASSVGGNYEQY
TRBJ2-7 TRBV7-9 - ASTRTGAPYEQY
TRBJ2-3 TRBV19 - ASSPGLAGGPRARDTQY
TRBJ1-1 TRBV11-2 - ASSPGQGYMNTEAF
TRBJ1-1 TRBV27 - ASSLYRPTYNTEAF
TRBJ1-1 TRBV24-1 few ATRSTGDTEAF
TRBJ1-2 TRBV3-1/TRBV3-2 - ASSQGTGYYT
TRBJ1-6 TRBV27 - ASSSRTEGSSGNSPLH
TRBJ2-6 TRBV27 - ASSPSVGANVLT
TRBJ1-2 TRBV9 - ASSVGSNYGYT
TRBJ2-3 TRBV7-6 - ASSTVAGLADTQY
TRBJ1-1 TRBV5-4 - ASSSEDRGQFEGLAAF
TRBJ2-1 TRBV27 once ASSSGLALGYNEQF
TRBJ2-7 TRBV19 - ASSTPLAGVDEQY
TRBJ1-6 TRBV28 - ASRSPGTVSPLH
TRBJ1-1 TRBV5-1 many ASSPGQGRRVTEAF
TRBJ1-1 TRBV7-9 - ASSRFSSLGQTNTEAF
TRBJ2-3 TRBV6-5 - ASSRTSGRIDTQY
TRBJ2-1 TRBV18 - ASSPPLGLAGNNEQF
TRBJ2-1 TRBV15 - ATSTSGSNYNEQF
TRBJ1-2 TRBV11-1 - ASSLPGDRGGYT
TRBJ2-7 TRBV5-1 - ASSLRLAGGGEQY
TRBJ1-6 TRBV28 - ASSPPMVDSSSPLH
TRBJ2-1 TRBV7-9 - ASSLDAGSSEQF
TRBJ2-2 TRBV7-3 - ASSPTGGSNTGELF
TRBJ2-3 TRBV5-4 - ASSNYLPGHFTDTQY
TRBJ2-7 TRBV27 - ASSFFAGPEQY
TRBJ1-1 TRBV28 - ASRQGWTGAASEAF
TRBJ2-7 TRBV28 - ASSYDRGATSSYEQY
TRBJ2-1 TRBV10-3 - AIWDSYNEQF